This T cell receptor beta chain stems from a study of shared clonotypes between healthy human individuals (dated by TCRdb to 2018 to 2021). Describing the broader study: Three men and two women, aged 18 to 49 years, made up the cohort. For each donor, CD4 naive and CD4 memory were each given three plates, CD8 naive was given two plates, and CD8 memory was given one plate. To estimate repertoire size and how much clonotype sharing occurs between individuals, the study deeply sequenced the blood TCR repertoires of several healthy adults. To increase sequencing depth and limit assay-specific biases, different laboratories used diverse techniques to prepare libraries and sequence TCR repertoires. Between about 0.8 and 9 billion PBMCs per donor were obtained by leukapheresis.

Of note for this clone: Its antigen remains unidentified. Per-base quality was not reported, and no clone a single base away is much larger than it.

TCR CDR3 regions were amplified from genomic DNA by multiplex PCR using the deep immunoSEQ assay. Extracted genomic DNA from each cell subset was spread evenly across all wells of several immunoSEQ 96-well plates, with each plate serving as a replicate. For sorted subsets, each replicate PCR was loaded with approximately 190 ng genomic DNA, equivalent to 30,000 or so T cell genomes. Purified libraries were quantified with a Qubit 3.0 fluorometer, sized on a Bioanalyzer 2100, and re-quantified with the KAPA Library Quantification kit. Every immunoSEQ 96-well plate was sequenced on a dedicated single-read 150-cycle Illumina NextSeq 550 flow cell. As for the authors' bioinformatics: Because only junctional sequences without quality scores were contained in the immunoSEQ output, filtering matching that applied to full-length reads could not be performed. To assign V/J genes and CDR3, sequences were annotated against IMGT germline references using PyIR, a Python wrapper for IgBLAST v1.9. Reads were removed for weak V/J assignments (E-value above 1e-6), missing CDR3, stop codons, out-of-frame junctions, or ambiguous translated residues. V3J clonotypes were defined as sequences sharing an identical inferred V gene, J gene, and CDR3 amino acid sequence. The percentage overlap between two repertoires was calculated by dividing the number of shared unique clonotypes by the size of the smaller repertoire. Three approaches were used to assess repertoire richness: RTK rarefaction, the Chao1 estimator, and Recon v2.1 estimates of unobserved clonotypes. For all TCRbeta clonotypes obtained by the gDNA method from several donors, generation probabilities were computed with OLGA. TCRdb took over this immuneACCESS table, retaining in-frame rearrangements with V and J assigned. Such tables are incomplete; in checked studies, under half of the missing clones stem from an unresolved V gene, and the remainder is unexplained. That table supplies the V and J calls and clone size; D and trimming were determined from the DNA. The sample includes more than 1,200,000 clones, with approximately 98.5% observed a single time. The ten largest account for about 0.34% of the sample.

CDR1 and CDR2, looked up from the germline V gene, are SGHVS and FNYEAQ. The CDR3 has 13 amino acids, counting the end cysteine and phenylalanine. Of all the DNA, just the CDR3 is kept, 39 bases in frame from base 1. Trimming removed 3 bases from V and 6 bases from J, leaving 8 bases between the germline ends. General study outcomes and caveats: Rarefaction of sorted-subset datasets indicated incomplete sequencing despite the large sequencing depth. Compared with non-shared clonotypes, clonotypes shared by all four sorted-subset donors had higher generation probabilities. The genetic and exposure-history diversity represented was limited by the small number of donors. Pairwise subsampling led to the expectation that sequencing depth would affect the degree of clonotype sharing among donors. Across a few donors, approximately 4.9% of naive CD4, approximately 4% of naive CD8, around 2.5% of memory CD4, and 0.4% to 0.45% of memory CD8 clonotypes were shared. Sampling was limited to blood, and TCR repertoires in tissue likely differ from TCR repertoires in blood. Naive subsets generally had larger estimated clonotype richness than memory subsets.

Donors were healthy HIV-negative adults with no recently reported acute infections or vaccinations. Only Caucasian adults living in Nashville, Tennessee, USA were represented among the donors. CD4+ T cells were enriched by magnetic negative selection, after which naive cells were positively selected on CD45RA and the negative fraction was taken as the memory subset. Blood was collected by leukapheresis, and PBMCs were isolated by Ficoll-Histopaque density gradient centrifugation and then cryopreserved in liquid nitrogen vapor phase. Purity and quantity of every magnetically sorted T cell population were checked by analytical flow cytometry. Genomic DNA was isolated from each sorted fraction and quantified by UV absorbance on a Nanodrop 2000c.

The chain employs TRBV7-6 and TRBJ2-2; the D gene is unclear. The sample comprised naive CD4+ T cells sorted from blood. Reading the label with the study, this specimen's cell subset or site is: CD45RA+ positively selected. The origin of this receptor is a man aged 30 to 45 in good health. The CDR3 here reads CASSFSPPGELFF. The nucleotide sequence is TGTGCCAGCAGCTTTAGCCCCCCCGGGGAGCTGTTTTTT.